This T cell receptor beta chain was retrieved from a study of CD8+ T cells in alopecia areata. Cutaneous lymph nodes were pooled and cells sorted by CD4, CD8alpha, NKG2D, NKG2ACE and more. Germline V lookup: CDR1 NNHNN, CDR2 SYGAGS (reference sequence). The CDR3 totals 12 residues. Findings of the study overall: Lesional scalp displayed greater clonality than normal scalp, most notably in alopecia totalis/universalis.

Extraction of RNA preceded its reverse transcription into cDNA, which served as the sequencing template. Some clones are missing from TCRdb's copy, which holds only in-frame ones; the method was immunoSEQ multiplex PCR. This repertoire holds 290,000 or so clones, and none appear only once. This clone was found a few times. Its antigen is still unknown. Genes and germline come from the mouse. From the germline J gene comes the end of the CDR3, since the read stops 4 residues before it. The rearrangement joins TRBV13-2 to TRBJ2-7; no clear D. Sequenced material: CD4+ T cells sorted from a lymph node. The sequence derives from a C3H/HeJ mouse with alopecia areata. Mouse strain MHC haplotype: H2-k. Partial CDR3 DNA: TGTGCCAGCGGTGAGGGGAAATAT. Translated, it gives CASGEGKY. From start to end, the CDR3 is CASGEGKYEQYF.